Each of the 12 T cell receptor beta chains below was sequenced from the same sample in a study of CD8 T cells in ankylosing spondylitis. Each CDR3 protein gets one entry after TCRdb re-called the 5' RACE reads with MiXCR. The sample comprises more than 95,000 distinct CDR3 sequences, roughly 8.7% of which are singletons, and nearly 10% rests with the top ten. Material: blood, either unsorted or a sorted T cell fraction (not recorded which). The receptors here all came from a male donor with ankylosing spondylitis or in good health (not recorded which).

Of note for this clonotype: A much larger clone lies a single base off, so this may be a read error. The rearrangement links TRBV7-9 to TRBJ1-1; the match to TRBD1 covers 10 bases. The CDR3 has 16 amino acids. Looked up from germline, CDR1 is SEHNR and CDR2 is FQNEAQ (reference sequence). CDR3: CASSFTGQGGRTETFF. CDR3 coding DNA: TGTGCCAGCAGCTTCACTGGACAGGGGGGAAGAACTGAAACTTTCTTT. Looking up the rest from reference TRBV7-9 and TRBJ1-1 gives the full variable domain: DTGVSQNPRHKITKRGQNVTFRCDPISEHNRLYWYRQTLGQGPEFLTYFQNEAQLEKSRLLSDRFSAERPKGSFSTLEIQRTEQGDSAMYLCASSFTGQGGRTETFFGQGTRLTVV.

This clonotype was counted many times. The chain combines TRBV4-3 with TRBJ1-6; D call uncertain. V was cut by 1 base and J by 6 bases, with 7 bases left in between. The CDR3 has 14 residues. CDR1 is LGHNA and CDR2 is YSLEER in the germline V gene. In DNA, the CDR3 is TGCGCCAGCAGCCAAGGACGGCTTAATTCACCCCTCCACTTT. It yields the protein CASSQGRLNSPLHF.

This clonotype was seen at least ten times. V and J are TRBV9 and TRBJ2-3; 8 bases fit TRBD2. The CDR3 has 13 amino acids. Trimming removed 3 bases from V and 4 bases from J; junction bases left unmatched: 1. From germline, CDR1 is SGDLS and CDR2 YYNGEE. The CDR3 loop is CASSAGGADTQYF. CDR3 coding DNA: TGTGCCAGCAGCGCGGGGGGGGCAGATACGCAGTATTTT.

This clonotype has more than one count but fewer than ten. This may arise from a read error, as a much more abundant clone is one base away. The V and J genes are TRBV7-2 and TRBJ2-2; 13 bases fit TRBD2. The CDR3 length is 16 residues. With 5 bases clipped from V and 1 base from J, the junction kept 1 base outside the gene matches. Germline values: CDR1 SGHTA, CDR2 FQGNSA. The CDR3 DNA is TGTGCCAGCAGCCGGACTAGCGGGGGGAACACCGGGGAGCTGTTTTTT. Amino acids: CASSRTSGGNTGELFF.

This clonotype was detected many times. For the CDR3, the DNA is TGTGCCAGCAGCTCGGGGGCTCATCAGCCCCAGCATTTT. It codes for CASSSGAHQPQHF. V gene TRBV7-2 combines with J gene TRBJ1-5; tentative D call: TRBD1 (6 bases). The CDR3 is 13 amino acids. Germline assignment: CDR1 SGHTA and CDR2 FQGNSA. The V and J ends lost 4 bases and 5 bases respectively, with 9 bases between them.

This clonotype was seen at least ten times. The CDR3 sequence is CASSQDRTSGSTDTQYF. In DNA form, the CDR3 reads TGTGCCAGCAGCCAAGATCGAACTAGCGGGAGCACAGATACGCAGTATTTT. This chain links TRBV4-2 with TRBJ2-3; TRBD2 matches at 9 bases. CDR3 length: 17 amino acids. Trimming cost V 0 bases and J 0 bases; bases outside gene matches: 4. Germline V lookup: CDR1 LGHNA, CDR2 YNFKEQ.

This clonotype was picked up many times. The CDR3 sequence is CASSWGTSAFQPQHF. Here the CDR3 DNA reads TGTGCCAGTAGCTGGGGGACAAGCGCTTTTCAGCCCCAGCATTTT. This chain connects TRBV19 to TRBJ1-5; D perhaps matches TRBD1 (6 bases). The CDR3 loop spans 15 amino acids. CDR1 is LNHDA and CDR2 is SQIVND in the germline V gene (reference sequence). V shed 6 bases and J shed 6 bases, with 18 bases lying between them.

The table lists this clonotype with many counts. This chain connects TRBV4-2 to TRBJ1-1; possible D gene TRBD1, 5 bases. V was clipped by 1 base and J by 4 bases, with 10 bases between them. CDR1 and CDR2 (germline): LGHNA, YNFKEQ. The CDR3 spans 14 residues. CDR3 nucleotides: TGTGCCAGCAGCCAAGTGGGGGGGTCCACTGAAGCTTTCTTT. As protein: CASSQVGGSTEAFF.

Many counts were recorded for this clonotype. V and J are TRBV4-3 and TRBJ2-1, with 7 bases fitting TRBD2. The V gene's germline CDR1 is LGHNA and CDR2 YSLEER. The ends lost 4 bases at V and 0 bases at J; junction bases unmatched: 9. The CDR3 extends over 17 amino acids. This chain's CDR3 is CASSPVTSASSYNEQFF. CDR3 in DNA: TGCGCCAGCAGCCCTGTCACTAGCGCGAGCTCCTACAATGAGCAGTTCTTC.

In this sample, this clonotype turned up many times. This chain uses TRBV29-1 with TRBJ2-1, with 8 bases fitting TRBD2. Germline V CDR1 and CDR2: SQVTM, ANQGSEA. This CDR3 is 14 amino acids long. V trimming: 0 bases; J trimming: 9 bases; junction bases outside the gene matches: 7. The CDR3 is CSVEDLPGGTEQFF. The CDR3 region has the DNA TGCAGCGTTGAAGATCTCCCGGGAGGGACTGAGCAGTTCTTC.

This clonotype was seen ten or more times. The CDR3 sequence: CASSNRASVSNEQFF. The CDR3 DNA is TGCGCCAGCAGCAACCGGGCTAGCGTTAGCAATGAGCAGTTCTTC. This chain links TRBV5-1 with TRBJ2-1; D may be TRBD2 (6 bases). In germline, CDR1 is SGHRS, CDR2 YFSETQ. CDR3 length: 15 residues. Trimming took 4 bases from V and 6 from J, leaving 17 bases between them. The full variable domain, with the rest looked up from reference TRBV5-1 and TRBJ2-1, is KAGVTQTPRYLIKTRGQQVTLSCSPISGHRSVSWYQQTPGQGLQFLFEYFSETQRNKGNFPGRFSGRQFSNSRSEMNVSTLELGDSALYLCASSNRASVSNEQFFGPGTRLTVL.

In this sample, this clonotype turned up many times. The rearrangement links TRBV30 to TRBJ2-7, with D tentatively TRBD1 (6 bases). The CDR3 extends over 13 amino acids. Germline CDR1 reads GTSNPN; CDR2 reads SVGIG (reference sequence). Trimming left V 2 bases short and J 5 bases short, with 13 bases between. The CDR3: CAWSTTGAHEQYF. CDR3 nucleotide sequence: TGTGCCTGGAGTACGACAGGAGCTCACGAGCAGTACTTC.